A single sample gave rise to the 28 T cell receptor beta chains below, sequenced in a study of CXCR3-negative and CXCR3-positive naive CD8 T cells. Overall study findings and caveats: A higher hydrophobicity marked the TRB CDR3s of CXCR3-positive naive cells versus CXCR3-negative naive cells.

These receptors' targets are unknown. UMI labels and 5' RACE were used to prepare the TRB cDNA libraries. TCRdb re-called the 5' RACE reads, yielding one record per CDR3 amino acid sequence without DNA. The sample table sets out about 150,000 distinct CDR3 sequences. The sample comprised naive CXCR3+ CD8+ T cells from blood. Noted subset: CD45RO-CCR7+CD27+CD95- naive CD8+ T cells expressing CXCR3 (TNR3+). These receptors originate from a human donor in good health. Some clones in this sample may be carry-over from other donors' samples.

The chain employs TRBV28 and TRBJ2-7. This CDR3 region has 13 residues. The germline gives CDR1 MDHEN, CDR2 SYDVKM. The CDR3 reads CASSFPGPYEQYF.

The chain has TRBV4-1 and TRBJ1-2; the D call of TRBD1 rests on TCRdb alone, since no DNA is present to check it. CDR1 and CDR2 (germline): MGHRA, YSYEKL. The length of the CDR3 is 15 residues. This CDR3 is CASSPSPGKSYGYTF.

V is TRBV7-2 and J is TRBJ2-3; lacking DNA, the TRBD1 call made by TCRdb goes unchecked. Germline CDR1 reads SGHTA; CDR2 reads FQGNSA. This CDR3 has 14 residues. CDR3 residues: CAHAGVAFGDTQYF.

The chain employs TRBV3-1 and TRBJ1-1; the D call from TCRdb, TRBD1, cannot be confirmed without DNA. Germline-derived CDR1 and CDR2 are LGHDT and YNNKEL (reference sequence). The CDR3 extends over 14 amino acids. The CDR3 protein is CASSRPGVNTEAFF. Combining the CDR3 with reference TRBV3-1 and TRBJ1-1 gives the whole variable domain DTAVSQTPKYLVTQMGNDKSIKCEQNLGHDTMYWYKQDSKKFLKIMFSYNNKELIINETVPNRFSPKSPDKAHLNLHINSLELGDSAVYFCASSRPGVNTEAFFGQGTRLTVV.

This chain uses TRBV14 with TRBJ2-7; the D gene TCRdb calls, TRBD1, cannot be checked with no DNA. The germline V gene encodes CDR1 SGHDN and CDR2 FVKESK. This CDR3 has 13 amino acids. The chain's CDR3 is CASSRATGYEQYF.

This chain uses TRBV20-1 with TRBJ2-2. The CDR3 consists of 15 residues. Per the germline V gene, CDR1 is DFQATT and CDR2 is SNEGSKA (reference sequence). CDR3 loop: CSARVSPANTGELFF.

The CDR3 spells CASSSSGRFTDTQYF. This chain links TRBV12-3 or TRBV12-4 with TRBJ2-3; TCRdb outputs TRBD2, but without DNA this stays unchecked. The CDR3 extends over 15 amino acids.

The genes are TRBV4-1 and TRBJ2-7; lacking DNA, the TRBD2 call made by TCRdb goes unchecked. The CDR3 has 14 residues. Germline V gives CDR1 MGHRA, CDR2 YSYEKL. This CDR3 is CASSQAQGHYEQYF.

This chain uses TRBV7-9 with TRBJ2-7. Germline-derived CDR1 and CDR2 are SEHNR and FQNEAQ (reference sequence). CDR3 size: 13 residues. The CDR3 sequence: CASRDENYYEQYF.

This sequence joins TRBV15 and TRBJ2-3; the TCRdb D gene call, TRBD1, has no DNA to confirm it. Germline V CDR1 and CDR2: LNHNV, YYDKDF (reference sequence). The CDR3 extends over 15 amino acids. CDR3: CATTNRVTSTDTQYF.

The rearrangement joins TRBV29-1 to TRBJ2-1; checking the TCRdb D call of TRBD2 is not possible without DNA. Germline CDR1 reads SQVTM; CDR2 reads ANQGSEA. The CDR3 spans 15 residues. The CDR3 loop is CSVRLAGSPDNEQFF.

This chain joins TRBV4-1 and TRBJ2-1; TCRdb designates TRBD2, a call that cannot be tested without DNA. This CDR3 has 20 residues. Germline loops: CDR1 MGHRA, CDR2 YSYEKL. CDR3 residues: CASSQEGTSWTVSSYNEQFF.

V and J are TRBV20-1 and TRBJ2-7; TCRdb outputs TRBD2, but without DNA this stays unchecked. Germline CDR1 and CDR2: DFQATT and SNEGSKA (reference sequence). This CDR3 has 13 residues. CDR3 protein: CSPVTSGRYEQYF.

The V and J genes are TRBV5-1 and TRBJ1-4. The CDR3 is 15 residues long. The germline V gene encodes CDR1 SGHRS and CDR2 YFSETQ. CDR3: CASLTHEATNEKLFF.

V gene TRBV7-9 combines with J gene TRBJ2-7; TCRdb designates TRBD1, a call that cannot be tested without DNA. Germline-derived CDR1 and CDR2 are SEHNR and FQNEAQ (reference sequence). This CDR3 spans 13 amino acids. The chain's CDR3 is CASSYWTGNEQYF.

V and J are TRBV25-1 and TRBJ2-5; checking the TCRdb D call of TRBD2 is not possible without DNA. The CDR3 consists of 16 residues. Germline V CDR1 and CDR2: MGHDK, SYGVNS. The CDR3 sequence is CASSRLAEYPQETQYF.

The chain's CDR3 is CASSQEGRGQETQYF. The chain has TRBV4-1 and TRBJ2-5; TCRdb names TRBD2, which stays unverified in the absence of DNA. The CDR3 is 15 amino acids. From germline, CDR1 is MGHRA and CDR2 YSYEKL.

V gene TRBV29-1 combines with J gene TRBJ1-3. The CDR3 has 15 residues. Per germline, CDR1 SQVTM and CDR2 ANQGSEA. CDR3 amino acids: CSVEGTATSGNTIYF.

J is TRBJ2-1 and V is TRBV4-2; the D call of TRBD2 rests on TCRdb alone, since no DNA is present to check it. The germline V gene has CDR1 LGHNA and CDR2 YNFKEQ. The CDR3 is 15 amino acids. CDR3 loop: CASSPDGGTYNEQFF.

The CDR3 protein is CASSQPRQGPQETQYF. This chain links TRBV3-1 with TRBJ2-5; absent DNA, TCRdb's TRBD1 call cannot be checked. The CDR3 contains 16 residues. Germline V lookup: CDR1 LGHDT, CDR2 YNNKEL (reference sequence).

The chain links TRBV5-1 to TRBJ1-4; no DNA is available, so the TRBD1 call from TCRdb remains unchecked. Germline V gene lookup returns CDR1 SGHRS and CDR2 YFSETQ. CDR3 size: 14 residues. CDR3 loop: CASRAGTGAEKLFF.

The chain links TRBV15 to TRBJ2-7. Germline V lookup: CDR1 LNHNV, CDR2 YYDKDF (reference sequence). The CDR3 runs to 13 residues. CDR3 in amino acids: CATSREDDYEQYF.

The chain employs TRBV9 and TRBJ1-1; there is no DNA to check the TCRdb D call of TRBD1. The germline gives CDR1 SGDLS, CDR2 YYNGEE. There are 13 residues in the CDR3. This CDR3 is CASNVAGGGEAFF. Based on the CDR3 plus reference TRBV9 and TRBJ1-1, the full variable domain is DSGVTQTPKHLITATGQRVTLRCSPRSGDLSVYWYQQSLDQGLQFLIQYYNGEERAKGNILERFSAQQFPDLHSELNLSSLELGDSALYFCASNVAGGGEAFFGQGTRLTVV.

The J gene is TRBJ2-7, the V gene TRBV7-3; checking the TCRdb D call of TRBD1 is not possible without DNA. Germline loops: CDR1 SGHTA, CDR2 FQGTGA. The CDR3 is 14 amino acids. The CDR3 sequence is CASSSGQLTYEQYF.

The gene calls are TRBV4-1 and TRBJ1-2; TCRdb's assignment of TRBD1 cannot be checked, as there is no DNA. Per the germline V gene, CDR1 is MGHRA and CDR2 is YSYEKL. The CDR3 consists of 16 residues. CDR3: CASSQEFGKGGYGYTF.

The rearrangement joins TRBV3-1 to TRBJ2-1. This CDR3 comprises 15 residues. The germline CDR1 and CDR2 sequences are LGHDT and YNNKEL (reference sequence). The CDR3 reads CASSQDPESYNEQFF.

The chain uses TRBV15 and TRBJ2-1. CDR3 size: 16 residues. Germline V gives CDR1 LNHNV, CDR2 YYDKDF (reference sequence). CDR3 region: CATSRDLRQSYNEQFF.

The rearrangement joins TRBV28 to TRBJ2-5; TCRdb reports TRBD2, a call that lacks DNA to check it against. This CDR3 has 16 residues. Germline-derived CDR1 and CDR2 are MDHEN and SYDVKM. Here the CDR3 reads CASSPLAGGPGETQYF.